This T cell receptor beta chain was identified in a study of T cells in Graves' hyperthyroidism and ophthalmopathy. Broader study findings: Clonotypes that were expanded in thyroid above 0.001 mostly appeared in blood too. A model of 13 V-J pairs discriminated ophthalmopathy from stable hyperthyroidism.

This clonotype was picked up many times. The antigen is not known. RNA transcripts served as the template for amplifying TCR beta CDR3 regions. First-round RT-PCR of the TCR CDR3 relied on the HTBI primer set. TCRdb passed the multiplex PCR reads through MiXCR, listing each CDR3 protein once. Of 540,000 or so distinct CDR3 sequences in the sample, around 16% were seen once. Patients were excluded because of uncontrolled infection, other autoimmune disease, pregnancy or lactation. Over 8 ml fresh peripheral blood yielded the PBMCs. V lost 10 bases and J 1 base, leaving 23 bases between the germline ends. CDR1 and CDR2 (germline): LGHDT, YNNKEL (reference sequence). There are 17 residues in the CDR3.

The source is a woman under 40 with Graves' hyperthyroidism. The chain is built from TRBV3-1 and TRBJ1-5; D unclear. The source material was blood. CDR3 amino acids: CATMPESETESNQPQHF. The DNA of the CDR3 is TGTGCCACCATGCCCGAAAGCGAGACGGAGAGCAATCAGCCCCAGCATTTT. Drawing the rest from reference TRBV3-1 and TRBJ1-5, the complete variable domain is DTAVSQTPKYLVTQMGNDKSIKCEQNLGHDTMYWYKQDSKKFLKIMFSYNNKELIINETVPNRFSPKSPDKAHLNLHINSLELGDSAVYFCATMPESETESNQPQHFGDGTRLSIL.